The T cell receptor beta chain described here comes from a study of regulatory T cells in long-lasting Graves disease. About the study: A definition of persistent Graves' disease required over 5 years of antithyroid drugs plus positive TSH receptor antibodies. The study's findings and limits: Patients with persistent disease shared 2,741 public clonotypes, outpacing the 900 to 1,000 shared by new patients. Newly diagnosed patients had higher TCR diversity than persistent Graves' patients did.

Germline CDR1 is ENHRY and CDR2 is SYGVKD. This CDR3 is built from 15 residues. Trimming cost V 4 bases and J 5 bases, with 14 bases left between them. The authors built TCR beta libraries using iRepertoire HTBI primers and Arm-PCR of CDR3 regions. TCRdb called the multiplex PCR reads again in MiXCR, with one record for every CDR3 protein. This sample has 450,000 or so distinct CDR3 sequences, with around a fifth found just once. The table lists this clonotype with many counts. Its antigen is unknown. Time point reported: persistent/refractory GD, antithyroid drugs over 5 years with positive TRAb. Preparation of the TCR library used RNA extracted from PBMCs. Doctors identified Graves' disease using the American Thyroid Association guidelines.

The chain combines TRBV10-3 with TRBJ2-2, with a weak D call TRBD1 (5 bases). The sample here was peripheral blood mononuclear cells (PBMCs), taken when the disease was refractory, from a patient treated with antithyroid drugs. The origin of this receptor is a female donor with Graves disease. The CDR3 DNA is TGTGCCATCAGTGTGGGCAACCCAGGGACCGGGGAGCTGTTTTTT. Its translation: CAISVGNPGTGELFF.